Below, 19 T cell receptor beta chains from the same sample are listed, as sequenced in a study of cytomegalovirus exposure and HLA in healthy donors. Primers: 60 Vbeta forward and 13 Jbeta reverse. Some clones are missing from TCRdb's copy, which holds only in-frame ones; the method was immunoSEQ multiplex PCR. The sample yields under 150,000 clones, 80% seen once. Input material: PBMCs. The receptor set was obtained from a woman aged 40 to 50 in good health and CMV-seronegative.

This sequence joins TRBV4-3 and TRBJ1-2; a weak D match, TRBD1 (5 bases). CDR1 and CDR2 (germline): LGHNA, YSLEER. The CDR3 contains 14 residues. The V and J ends lost 0 bases and 8 bases respectively, with 13 bases between them. CDR3 in amino acids: CASSQEKRGSGYTF. The CDR3 DNA reads as TGCGCCAGCAGCCAAGAGAAGCGGGGCTCGGGCTACACCTTC.

A single count supports this clone. The genes are TRBV27 and TRBJ1-2; D is ambiguous. V was clipped by 2 bases and J by 0 bases, with 4 bases between them. Looked up from germline, CDR1 is MNHEY and CDR2 is SMNVEV (reference sequence). This CDR3 region has 13 residues. The CDR3 DNA sequence: TGTGCCAGCAGTTTAGGAGCTAACTATGGCTACACCTTC. This gives the protein CASSLGANYGYTF.

The chain carries TRBV27 and TRBJ1-5; D perhaps matches TRBD1 (5 bases). The CDR3 has 15 amino acids. The ends were cut back, 5 bases at V and 2 bases at J, with 13 bases in the middle. From germline, CDR1 is MNHEY and CDR2 SMNVEV (reference sequence). Here the CDR3 DNA reads TGTGCCAGCAGTCCCGGGGGGTCTGGCAATCAGCCCCAGCATTTT. This codes for CASSPGGSGNQPQHF.

The CDR3 DNA follows: TGTGCCATCAGTGACCAGGGGGCTGTCAACACTGAAGCTTTCTTT. Its translation: CAISDQGAVNTEAFF. This rearrangement joins TRBV10-3 to TRBJ1-1, with TRBD1 matching over 8 bases. The CDR3 sequence is 15 residues long. V lost 3 bases, J lost 2 bases, and 5 bases stayed unmatched. Germline V gene lookup returns CDR1 ENHRY and CDR2 SYGVKD.

The chain has TRBV7-2 and TRBJ2-3; maybe TRBD1 (6 bases). V was trimmed by 2 bases and J by 1 base, leaving 7 bases between them. Germline assignment: CDR1 SGHTA and CDR2 FQGNSA. The CDR3 loop spans 14 amino acids. CDR3 region: CASSLWTGTDTQYF. The CDR3, as DNA: TGTGCCAGCAGCTTATGGACAGGCACAGATACGCAGTATTTT.

The chain joins TRBV6-1 to TRBJ1-1; 7 nucleotides align to TRBD1. V lost 4 bases to trimming and J lost 2 bases; unmatched junction nucleotides: 7. The CDR3 contains 15 residues. The germline V gene has CDR1 MNHNS and CDR2 SASEGT. For the CDR3, the DNA is TGTGCCAGCAGTGCCCAGGGACAGTCCAACACTGAAGCTTTCTTT. Translated: CASSAQGQSNTEAFF.

In this sample, this clone turned up a few times. The sample has other DNA sequences that encode this CDR3 too. V usage is TRBV4-1 and J usage is TRBJ2-1, with 8 positions matching TRBD2. The J segment lost 9 bases and the V segment lost 1 base, leaving 5 bases of the junction unmatched. Germline V gene lookup returns CDR1 MGHRA and CDR2 YSYEKL. There are 14 residues in the CDR3. CDR3 residues: CASSQAGGPGEQFF. The DNA of the CDR3 is TGCGCCAGCAGCCAAGCGGGGGGGCCGGGTGAGCAGTTCTTC.

This clone showed up just a few times. The rearrangement links TRBV6-1 to TRBJ1-5; no clear D gene. The ends were cut back, 1 base at V and 6 bases at J, with 7 bases in the middle. CDR1 and CDR2 (germline): MNHNS, SASEGT. The CDR3 covers 13 residues. The DNA of the CDR3 is TGTGCCAGCAGTGAAGGTGGGCCTCAGCCCCAGCATTTT. As protein: CASSEGGPQPQHF.

The chain couples TRBV6-5 to TRBJ2-7, with a tentative D call TRBD2 (6 bases). Per the germline V gene, CDR1 is MNHEY and CDR2 is SVGAGI. Deletions cut 5 bases from V and 2 bases from J, with 13 bases between. The CDR3 runs to 14 residues. DNA for the CDR3: TGTGCCAGCAGTGAGTTCGGAGGGGCCTACGAGCAGTACTTC. Translation gives CASSEFGGAYEQYF.

The rearrangement links TRBV9 to TRBJ2-2; 11 nucleotides line up with TRBD1. Germline CDR1 SGDLS, CDR2 YYNGEE. The CDR3 sequence is 16 residues long. The V gene end was trimmed by 0 bases and the J gene end by 6 bases; junction bases not matched to a gene: 4. The CDR3: CASSVELGQGAGELFF. CDR3 nucleotide sequence: TGTGCCAGCAGCGTAGAATTGGGACAGGGGGCCGGGGAGCTGTTTTTT.

The rearrangement links TRBV7-2 to TRBJ2-7, with 10 bases identical to TRBD1. Germline CDR1 and CDR2: SGHTA and FQGNSA. The junction had 6 bases not matched to a gene; V was cut back by 5 bases and J by 8 bases. The CDR3 sequence is 13 residues long. CDR3 nucleotide sequence: TGTGCCAGCAGCCCGGACAGGGGGGGCAAGCAGTACTTC. It translates to CASSPDRGGKQYF.

The chain links TRBV19 to TRBJ2-1, with 12 bases lining up with TRBD2. With V trimmed by 3 bases and J by 6 bases, 9 bases remained unmatched. CDR1 is LNHDA and CDR2 is SQIVND in the germline V gene (reference sequence). CDR3 length: 17 residues. The CDR3 region has the DNA TGTGCCAGTAGTATTCGACTAGCGGGGGTCCTAGGCAATGAGCAGTTCTTC. It specifies CASSIRLAGVLGNEQFF.

This chain uses TRBV2 with TRBJ2-5; a weak D match, TRBD1 (6 bases). The CDR3 has 13 amino acids. Trimming removed 8 bases at V and 5 bases at J, with 15 bases between. Germline assignment: CDR1 SNHLY and CDR2 FYNNEI. CDR3 loop: CASQGLGWETQYF. In DNA, the CDR3 is TGTGCCAGCCAGGGGTTGGGGTGGGAGACCCAGTACTTC.

This sequence joins TRBV21-1 and TRBJ1-6; the table's D call of TRBD1 was not tested on the DNA. TRBV21-1 is marked as a pseudogene. This CDR3 has 20 residues. The CDR3 sequence: CASSKKGGSVKGSYNSPLHF. The CDR3 DNA sequence: TGTGCCAGCAGCAAAAAAGGGGGTTCCGTTAAAGGCTCCTATAATTCACCCCTCCACTTT.

This sequence joins TRBV5-1 and TRBJ1-2, with D possibly TRBD1 on 6 matching bases. The CDR3 length is 15 residues. CDR1 and CDR2 (germline): SGHRS, YFSETQ. V was shortened by 4 bases and J by 4 bases, with 17 bases between the two germline ends. This chain's CDR3 is CASSPGQRRGYGYTF. CDR3 coding DNA: TGCGCCAGCAGCCCAGGACAGCGTAGAGGCTATGGCTACACCTTC.

The count of this clone is one. The chain couples TRBV15 to TRBJ1-6; D possibly corresponds to TRBD1 (5 bases). V lost 0 bases to trimming and J lost 4 bases, with 7 bases between them. Germline V gene data show CDR1 as LNHNV and CDR2 as YYDKDF (reference sequence). The length of the CDR3 is 15 residues. The chain's CDR3 is CATSREGGYNSPLHF. The CDR3, as DNA: TGTGCCACCAGCAGAGAGGGGGGTTATAATTCACCCCTCCACTTT.

The chain carries TRBV27 and TRBJ2-1, with 10 bases aligning to TRBD1. Trimming removed 5 bases from V and 7 bases from J; junction bases left unmatched: 8. The CDR3 is made up of 15 amino acids. Germline CDR1 and CDR2: MNHEY and SMNVEV (reference sequence). The CDR3: CASSGRDRGRNEQFF. CDR3 nucleotide sequence: TGTGCCAGCAGTGGCCGGGACAGGGGCAGGAATGAGCAGTTCTTC.

This chain links TRBV13 with TRBJ1-4; 9 nucleotides agree with TRBD1. In germline, CDR1 is PRHDT, CDR2 FYEKMQ (reference sequence). The junction had 4 bases not matched to a gene; V was cut back by 0 bases and J by 8 bases. The CDR3 spans 15 residues. Here the CDR3 reads CASSLGGTGKEKLFF. The CDR3 DNA sequence: TGTGCCAGCAGCTTAGGGGGGACAGGGAAAGAAAAACTGTTTTTT.

This chain links TRBV27 with TRBJ1-2; perhaps TRBD1 as D (5 bases). CDR1 is MNHEY, CDR2 SMNVEV, per germline (reference sequence). The CDR3 loop spans 14 amino acids. V was clipped by 2 bases and J by 4 bases, with 11 bases between them. The CDR3 DNA reads as TGTGCCAGCAGTTTAACTGGGACTTCCTATGGCTACACCTTC. Translation gives CASSLTGTSYGYTF.